These 29 T cell receptor beta chains came from one sample sequenced in a study of Graves' ophthalmopathy and Graves' hyperthyroidism. Investigators amplified TCR beta CDR3 regions from RNA transcripts. Scientists carried out first-round RT-PCR using HTBI primers and then a second-round multiplex PCR. A single record per CDR3 protein comes from TCRdb applying MiXCR to the multiplex PCR reads. The data contain approximately 700,000 distinct CDR3 sequences, over 40% of them seen just once; the ten biggest clones take up more than 2.5%. Specimen: peripheral blood. These receptors originate from an adult man with Graves' ophthalmopathy.

This chain links TRBV29-1 with TRBJ2-7; TRBD1 matches 7 bases. The CDR3 is made up of 12 amino acids. Germline values: CDR1 SQVTM, CDR2 ANQGSEA. Unmatched junction bases numbered 7, after V lost 7 bases and J lost 4 bases. CDR3: CSEGADLYEQYF. In DNA, the CDR3 is TGCAGCGAGGGGGCCGATTTGTACGAGCAGTACTTC.

In this sample, this clonotype turned up a few times. The chain has TRBV4-1 and TRBJ1-1; a possible D gene is TRBD1 (6 bases). The CDR3 length is 14 residues. CDR1 and CDR2 from the germline V gene are MGHRA and YSYEKL. Trimming left V 4 bases short and J 3 bases short, with 12 bases between. The CDR3 nucleotides read TGCGCCAGCAGCCTGCGGGACACTGACACTGAAGCTTTCTTT. It specifies CASSLRDTDTEAFF.

This clonotype turned up a few times. V usage is TRBV9 and J usage is TRBJ2-7, with D unclear. Trimming stripped 4 bases from V and 2 bases from J, with 10 bases between. The CDR3 is 13 residues long. Germline loops: CDR1 SGDLS, CDR2 YYNGEE. CDR3 nucleotides: TGTGCCAGCAGCCAGACCGCAACCTACGAGCAGTACTTC. It translates to CASSQTATYEQYF.

In regard to this clonotype: A much more abundant neighbour one base away suggests this may be a read error. The gene calls are TRBV24-1 and TRBJ2-5; a weak D match, TRBD1 (5 bases). Germline CDR1 is KGHDR and CDR2 is SFDVKD. The CDR3 loop spans 13 amino acids. The CDR3 region is CAASDRGKETQYF. CDR3 nucleotides: TGTGCCGCCAGTGATAGGGGCAAAGAGACCCAGTACTTC.

This clonotype was seen at least ten times. The CDR3, as DNA: TGTGCCAGCAGCTCGGGGCGCAGGGCCACTGAAGCTTTCTTT. The encoded protein is CASSSGRRATEAFF. The chain joins TRBV7-6 to TRBJ1-1, with D perhaps TRBD1 (5 bases). The germline gives CDR1 SGHVS, CDR2 FNYEAQ. This CDR3 spans 14 amino acids. V was shortened by 4 bases and J by 4 bases, with 13 bases between the two germline ends.

J is TRBJ2-5 and V is TRBV10-3; 8 bases line up with TRBD1. TRBJ2-1 matches the DNA end more closely, so the J call is doubtful. The CDR3 runs 18 residues. Germline CDR1 is ENHRY and CDR2 is SYGVKD. For the CDR3, the DNA is TGTGCCATCAGTGAGTCGTTGGGGGTGGCGGACAGGGACAATGAGCAGTTCTTC. Its protein is CAISESLGVADRDNEQFF.

This chain connects TRBV2 to TRBJ2-7; 7 bases line up with TRBD1. The CDR3 extends over 17 amino acids. With 7 bases clipped from V and 2 bases from J, the junction kept 17 bases outside the gene matches. Germline V gene sequence: CDR1 SNHLY, CDR2 FYNNEI. CDR3 nucleotide sequence: TGTGCCAGCATCGAAGGCGGAATCGGGACAGTAACCTACGAGCAGTACTTC. Amino acid sequence: CASIEGGIGTVTYEQYF.

This clonotype was counted at least ten times. This sequence joins TRBV7-8 and TRBJ1-5; a weak D match, TRBD1 (6 bases). Between the trimmed V and J ends, which lost 3 bases and 2 bases, there was a span of 14 bases. Germline CDR1 reads SGHVS; CDR2 reads FQNEAQ. This CDR3 is 16 amino acids long. The CDR3 nucleotides read TGTGCCAGCAGCTTGCGGCGGGACAAAGGCAATCAGCCCCAGCATTTT. Amino acid sequence: CASSLRRDKGNQPQHF.

This clonotype was observed once. The genes are TRBV7-3 and TRBJ2-2; the D gene is possibly TRBD1 (6 bases). Between the trimmed V and J ends, which lost 0 bases and 4 bases, there was a span of 15 bases. Germline lookup yields CDR1 SGHTA and CDR2 FQGTGA. This CDR3 spans 17 amino acids. The CDR3 sequence: CASSLTTGTRVTGELFF. CDR3 DNA sequence: TGTGCCAGCAGCTTAACGACTGGGACAAGGGTCACCGGGGAGCTGTTTTTT. Drawing the rest from reference TRBV7-3 and TRBJ2-2, the complete variable domain is GAGVSQTPSNKVTEKGKYVELRCDPISGHTALYWYRQSLGQGPEFLIYFQGTGAADDSGLPNDRFFAVRPEGSVSTLKIQRTERGDSAVYLCASSLTTGTRVTGELFFGEGSRLTVL.

This sequence joins TRBV25-1 and TRBJ1-4, with TRBD1 matching 12 bases. Germline CDR1 and CDR2: MGHDK and SYGVNS. The length of the CDR3 is 16 residues. J gave up 8 bases and V 2 bases, and 6 bases lay outside the gene matches. DNA for the CDR3: TGTGCCAGCAGTGAACGGGGGACAGGGGGCGAGGAAAAACTGTTTTTT. It codes for CASSERGTGGEEKLFF. Using reference TRBV25-1 and TRBJ1-4 for the parts outside the CDR3, the full variable domain is EADIYQTPRYLVIGTGKKITLECSQTMGHDKMYWYQQDPGMELHLIHYSYGVNSTEKGDLSSESTVSRIRTEHFPLTLESARPSHTSQYLCASSERGTGGEEKLFFGSGTQLSVL.

The rearrangement links TRBV7-8 to TRBJ2-7; perhaps D is TRBD1 or TRBD2 (5 bases each). The CDR3 runs to 12 residues. The germline V gene encodes CDR1 SGHVS and CDR2 FQNEAQ. Trimming shortened V by 5 bases and J by 9 bases, and 14 bases separated the two germline ends. Here the CDR3 DNA reads TGTGCCAGCAGCGCACCGGGGCGCGGGCAGTACTTC. As protein: CASSAPGRGQYF.

This chain uses TRBV2 with TRBJ2-7; 9 nucleotides match TRBD1. The germline V gene has CDR1 SNHLY and CDR2 FYNNEI. This CDR3 comprises 13 residues. With 8 bases clipped from V and 5 bases from J, the junction kept 7 bases outside the gene matches. CDR3 amino acids: CASSPWDRDEQYF. The CDR3 region has the DNA TGTGCCAGCTCCCCATGGGACAGGGACGAGCAGTACTTC.

This clonotype came up a few times. CDR3 DNA: TGTGCCAGCAGTTTTGGGCCCACTGAAGCTTTCTTT. Translated, it gives CASSFGPTEAFF. V and J are TRBV12-3 or TRBV12-4 and TRBJ1-1, with D uncertain. This CDR3 is 12 amino acids long. V shed 3 bases and J shed 4 bases, with 6 bases lying between them.

The chain recombines TRBV29-1 with TRBJ1-5; D is unclear. The V and J ends lost 7 bases and 11 bases respectively, with 24 bases between them. The germline gives CDR1 SQVTM, CDR2 ANQGSEA. This CDR3 contains 14 residues. CDR3 residues: CSARKEEGAETQHF. CDR3 DNA: TGCAGCGCCCGAAAGGAGGAGGGAGCAGAGACCCAGCATTTT. The variable domain in full, completed from reference TRBV29-1 and TRBJ1-5, reads SAVISQKPSRDICQRGTSLTIQCQVDSQVTMMFWYRQQPGQSLTLIATANQGSEATYESGFVIDKFPISRPNLTFSTLTVSNMSPEDSSIYLCSARKEEGAETQHFGDGTRLSIL.

This clonotype was seen ten or more times. J is TRBJ1-5 and V is TRBV2; D gene uncertain. CDR1 SNHLY and CDR2 FYNNEI come from the germline V gene. The CDR3 has 13 amino acids. V was cut by 4 bases and J by 5 bases, with 9 bases left in between. The CDR3 is CASSGETYQPQHF. The CDR3 bases are TGTGCCAGCAGTGGAGAAACCTATCAGCCCCAGCATTTT.

In the case of this clonotype: Given a much more abundant clone one base away, this may be a read error. The chain is built from TRBV7-2 and TRBJ1-4, with a tentative D call TRBD1 (6 bases). With the DNA end fitting TRBJ2-2 better, the J assignment may be wrong. CDR1 SGHTA and CDR2 FQGNSA come from the germline V gene. This CDR3 spans 14 amino acids. The CDR3 DNA sequence: TGTGCCAGCAGCCCCACAGGGACGCCGGGGGAGCTGTTTTTT. It specifies CASSPTGTPGELFF.

In this sample, this clonotype turned up many times. The chain carries TRBV10-3 and TRBJ1-1, with D perhaps TRBD1 (6 bases). V shed 0 bases and J shed 3 bases, with 8 bases lying between them. The CDR3 has 14 residues. Germline V gene lookup returns CDR1 ENHRY and CDR2 SYGVKD. CDR3 sequence reads: CAISESRGDTEAFF. The CDR3 coding sequence is TGTGCCATCAGTGAGTCAAGGGGGGACACTGAAGCTTTCTTT.

There are many counts of this clonotype. The chain links TRBV10-3 to TRBJ2-6; possible D gene TRBD1, 6 bases. The CDR3 length is 16 residues. The V gene lost 10 bases and the J gene lost 0 bases, with 16 bases spanning the gap. Germline V CDR1 and CDR2: ENHRY, SYGVKD. CDR3 coding DNA: TGTGCCAGCATAACAGGGCGAAGCTCTGGGGCCAACGTCCTGACTTTC. This encodes CASITGRSSGANVLTF.

About this clonotype itself: Germline and junction disagree at one end, which may indicate a read error. V gene TRBV20-1 combines with J gene TRBJ2-1; perhaps TRBD2 as D (5 bases). CDR3 length equals 13 residues. Germline V gene lookup returns CDR1 DFQATT and CDR2 SNEGSKA (reference sequence). The CDR3 here is CSAPLDFYNEQFF. CDR3 DNA sequence: TGCAGTGCCCCGCTGGACTTCTACAATGAGCAATTCTTC.

The J gene is TRBJ1-2, the V gene TRBV29-1; 9 bases match TRBD1. Germline V gene data show CDR1 as SQVTM and CDR2 as ANQGSEA. The CDR3 runs to 12 residues. V lost 8 bases and J lost 8; bases outside the gene matches: 9. The CDR3 loop is CSTADRGRGYTF. The CDR3 DNA reads as TGCAGCACAGCGGACAGGGGACGAGGCTACACCTTC.

Many counts were recorded for this clonotype. This chain connects TRBV25-1 to TRBJ1-4, with D possibly matching TRBD1 (5 bases). Germline CDR1 is MGHDK and CDR2 is SYGVNS. V was cut by 4 bases and J by 8 bases, with 8 bases left in between. This CDR3 has 12 amino acids. The CDR3 bases are TGTGCCAGCAGTGGGGGGGTAGAAAAACTGTTTTTT. As protein: CASSGGVEKLFF.

This clonotype was observed at least ten times. The chain carries TRBV29-1 and TRBJ2-7; 8 bases are a match to TRBD1. This CDR3 spans 13 amino acids. J lost 5 bases, V lost 7 bases, and 10 bases had no gene match. Germline assignment: CDR1 SQVTM and CDR2 ANQGSEA. The CDR3, as DNA: TGCAGCGCTTCGGACAGGGAGCCCCACGAGCAGTACTTC. Its translation is CSASDREPHEQYF.

The CDR3 reads CAWSPHDRDRNGYTF. In nucleotides, the CDR3 is TGTGCCTGGAGTCCCCACGACAGGGATCGGAATGGCTACACCTTC. The J gene is TRBJ1-2, the V gene TRBV30; 7 positions agree with TRBD1. This CDR3 contains 15 residues. The ends lost 2 bases at V and 6 bases at J; junction bases unmatched: 12. Germline CDR1 GTSNPN, CDR2 SVGIG (reference sequence).

The rearrangement joins TRBV29-1 to TRBJ2-5, with D unresolved. This CDR3 comprises 11 residues. CDR1 is SQVTM, CDR2 ANQGSEA, per germline. V gave up 4 bases and J gave up 5 bases, with 8 bases separating them. CDR3 amino acids: CSVVGLETQYF. CDR3 DNA: TGCAGCGTTGTTGGGTTGGAGACCCAGTACTTC.

This clonotype was found many times. J is TRBJ1-5 and V is TRBV15; D is perhaps TRBD1 (5 bases). The CDR3 is 16 residues long. V shed 2 bases and J shed 1 base, with 12 bases lying between them. Germline loops: CDR1 LNHNV, CDR2 YYDKDF (reference sequence). As DNA, the CDR3 is TGTGCCACCAGCAGACTCCAGGGAGGGAGCAATCAGCCCCAGCATTTT. The encoded protein is CATSRLQGGSNQPQHF.

This clonotype was seen a few times. The rearrangement uses TRBV12-3 or TRBV12-4 and TRBJ1-3; D is perhaps TRBD1 (6 bases). Trimming shortened V by 2 bases and J by 8 bases, and 16 bases separated the two germline ends. The CDR3 consists of 15 residues. CDR3 bases: TGTGCCAGCAGTTTATACAGGGTTGAGGGGCACACCATATATTTT. Translating it yields CASSLYRVEGHTIYF.

For this clonotype: This clone may be a read error of a much larger clone one base away. The V and J genes are TRBV5-1 and TRBJ2-2, with D possibly being TRBD1 (5 bases). V was clipped by 4 bases and J by 6 bases, with 10 bases between them. Looked up from germline, CDR1 is SGHRS and CDR2 is YFSETQ. This CDR3 spans 13 amino acids. DNA of the CDR3: TGCGCCAGCAGCATAGACAGCGCCGGGGAGCTGTTTTTT. Protein product: CASSIDSAGELFF.

To note about this clonotype: The CDR3 end shows no conserved phenylalanine or tryptophan, and so a read error is likely. CDR3 bases: TGTGCCAGCAGTTCTGCAGGTTCCTACGAGCAGTACTGC. Its translation is CASSSAGSYEQYC. The chain links TRBV6-2 or TRBV6-3 to TRBJ2-7; D uncertain. Germline CDR1 reads MNHEY; CDR2 reads SVGEGT. V was shortened by 4 bases and J by 1 base, with 8 bases between the two germline ends. The CDR3 spans 13 residues.

This chain links TRBV7-9 with TRBJ2-5, with unresolved D. The CDR3 length is 13 residues. CDR1 and CDR2 (germline): SEHNR, FQNEAQ (reference sequence). The V end lost 5 bases, the J end lost 9 bases, and 16 bases lay between the germline ends. Written as DNA, the CDR3 is TGTGCCAGCAGCATAGACGGCAATCAGCCCCAGTACTTC. It is translated as CASSIDGNQPQYF.